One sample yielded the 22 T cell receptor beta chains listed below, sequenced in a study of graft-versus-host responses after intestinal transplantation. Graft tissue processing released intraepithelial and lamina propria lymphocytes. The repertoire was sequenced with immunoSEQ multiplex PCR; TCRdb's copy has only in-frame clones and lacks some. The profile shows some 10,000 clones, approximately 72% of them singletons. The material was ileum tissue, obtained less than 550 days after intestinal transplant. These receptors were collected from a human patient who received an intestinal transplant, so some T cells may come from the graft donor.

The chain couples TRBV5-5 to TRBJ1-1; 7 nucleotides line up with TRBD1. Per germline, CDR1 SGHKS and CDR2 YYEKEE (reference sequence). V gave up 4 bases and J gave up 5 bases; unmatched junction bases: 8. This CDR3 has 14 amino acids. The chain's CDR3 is CASSGQQGMTEAFF. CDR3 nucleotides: TGTGCCAGCAGCGGACAACAGGGGATGACTGAAGCTTTCTTT.

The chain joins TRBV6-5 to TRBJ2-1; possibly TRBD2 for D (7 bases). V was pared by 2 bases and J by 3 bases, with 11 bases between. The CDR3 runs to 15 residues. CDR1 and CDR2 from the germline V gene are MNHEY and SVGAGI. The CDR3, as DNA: TGTGCCAGCAGTTACGGGAGGGGACACTACAATGAGCAGTTCTTC. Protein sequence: CASSYGRGHYNEQFF.

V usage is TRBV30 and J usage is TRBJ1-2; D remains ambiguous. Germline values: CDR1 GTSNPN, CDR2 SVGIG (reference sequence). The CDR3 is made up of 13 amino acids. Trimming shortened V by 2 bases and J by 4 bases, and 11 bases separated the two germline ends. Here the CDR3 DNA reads TGTGCCTGGAGTCTGGACTACCTCTATGGCTACACCTTC. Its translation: CAWSLDYLYGYTF.

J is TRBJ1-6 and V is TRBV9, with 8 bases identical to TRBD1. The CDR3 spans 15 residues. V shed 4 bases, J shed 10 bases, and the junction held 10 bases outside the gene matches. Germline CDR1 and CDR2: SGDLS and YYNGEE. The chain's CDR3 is CASSPRGGTGSPLHF. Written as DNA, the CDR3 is TGTGCCAGCAGCCCCAGGGGGGGGACAGGATCACCCCTCCACTTT.

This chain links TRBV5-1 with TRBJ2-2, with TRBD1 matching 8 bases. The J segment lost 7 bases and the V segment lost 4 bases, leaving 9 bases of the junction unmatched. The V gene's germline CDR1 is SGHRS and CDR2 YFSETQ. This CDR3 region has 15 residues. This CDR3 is CASSLLQGAVGELFF. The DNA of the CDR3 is TGCGCCAGCAGCCTGCTGCAGGGGGCGGTCGGGGAGCTGTTTTTT. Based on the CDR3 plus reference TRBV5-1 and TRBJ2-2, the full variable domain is KAGVTQTPRYLIKTRGQQVTLSCSPISGHRSVSWYQQTPGQGLQFLFEYFSETQRNKGNFPGRFSGRQFSNSRSEMNVSTLELGDSALYLCASSLLQGAVGELFFGEGSRLTVL.

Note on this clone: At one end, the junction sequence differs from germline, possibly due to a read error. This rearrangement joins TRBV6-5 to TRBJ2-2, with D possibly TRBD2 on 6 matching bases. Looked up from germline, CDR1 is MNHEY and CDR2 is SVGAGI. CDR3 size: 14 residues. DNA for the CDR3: TGTGCCAGCAGTTACTCGGACAACACCGGGGGGCTGTTTTTT. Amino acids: CASSYSDNTGGLFF.

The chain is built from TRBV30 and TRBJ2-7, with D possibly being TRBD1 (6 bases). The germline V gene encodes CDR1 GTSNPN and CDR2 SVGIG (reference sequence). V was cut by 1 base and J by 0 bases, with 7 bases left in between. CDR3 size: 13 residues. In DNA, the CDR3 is TGTGCCTGGAGTGAGGACAGCTCCTACGAGCAGTACTTC. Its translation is CAWSEDSSYEQYF. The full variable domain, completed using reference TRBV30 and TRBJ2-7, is SQTIHQWPATLVQPVGSPLSLECTVEGTSNPNLYWYRQAAGRGLQLLFYSVGIGQISSEVPQNLSASRPQDRQFILSSKKLLLSDSGFYLCAWSEDSSYEQYFGPGTRLTVT.

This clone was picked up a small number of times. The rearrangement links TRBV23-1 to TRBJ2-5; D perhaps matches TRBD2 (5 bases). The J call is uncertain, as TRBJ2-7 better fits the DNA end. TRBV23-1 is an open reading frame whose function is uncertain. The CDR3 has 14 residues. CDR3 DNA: TGCGCCAGCAGTCAAGAGGGAAAACCGTACGAGCAGTACTTC. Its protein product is CASSQEGKPYEQYF.

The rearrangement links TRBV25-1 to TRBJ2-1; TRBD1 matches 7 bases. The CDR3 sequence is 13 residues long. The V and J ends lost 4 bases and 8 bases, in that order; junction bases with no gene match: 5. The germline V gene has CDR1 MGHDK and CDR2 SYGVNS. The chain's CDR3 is CASSGQGVYEQFF. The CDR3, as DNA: TGTGCCAGCAGTGGACAGGGAGTGTATGAGCAGTTCTTC.

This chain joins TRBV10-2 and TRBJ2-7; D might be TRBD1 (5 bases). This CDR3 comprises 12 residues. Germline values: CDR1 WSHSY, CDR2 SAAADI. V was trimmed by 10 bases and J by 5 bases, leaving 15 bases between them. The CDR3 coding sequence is TGCGCCACCTCTCTGACAGACCACGAGCAGTACTTC. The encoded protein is CATSLTDHEQYF.

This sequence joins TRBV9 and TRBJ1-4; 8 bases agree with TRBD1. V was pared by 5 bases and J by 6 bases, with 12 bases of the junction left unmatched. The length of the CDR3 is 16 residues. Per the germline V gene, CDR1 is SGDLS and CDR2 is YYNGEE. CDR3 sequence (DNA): TGTGCCAGCAGTCGGGAACCAGGGGGCTATGATGAAAAACTGTTTTTT. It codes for CASSREPGGYDEKLFF.

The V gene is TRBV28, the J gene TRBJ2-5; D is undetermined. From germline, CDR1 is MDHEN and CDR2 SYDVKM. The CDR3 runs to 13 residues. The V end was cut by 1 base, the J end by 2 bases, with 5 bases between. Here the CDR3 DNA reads TGTGCCAGCAGTTTATCCAGGCAAGAGACCCAGTACTTC. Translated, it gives CASSLSRQETQYF.

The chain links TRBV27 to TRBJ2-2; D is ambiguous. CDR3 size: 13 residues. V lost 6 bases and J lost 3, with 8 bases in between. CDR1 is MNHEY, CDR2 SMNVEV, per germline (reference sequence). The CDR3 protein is CASRSTHTGELFF. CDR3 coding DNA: TGTGCCAGCAGATCAACACACACCGGGGAGCTGTTTTTT.

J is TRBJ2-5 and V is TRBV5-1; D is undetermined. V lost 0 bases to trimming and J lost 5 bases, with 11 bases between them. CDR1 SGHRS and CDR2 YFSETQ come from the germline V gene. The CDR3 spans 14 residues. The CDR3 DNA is TGCGCCAGCAGCTTGGCCTCGAGTTGGGAGACCCAGTACTTC. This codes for CASSLASSWETQYF.

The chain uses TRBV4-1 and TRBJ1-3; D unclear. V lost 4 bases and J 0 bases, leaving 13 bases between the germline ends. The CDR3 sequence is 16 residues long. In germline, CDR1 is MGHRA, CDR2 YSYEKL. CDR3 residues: CASSRNPWDSGNTIYF. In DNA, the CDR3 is TGCGCCAGCAGCCGAAATCCTTGGGACTCTGGAAACACCATATATTTT.

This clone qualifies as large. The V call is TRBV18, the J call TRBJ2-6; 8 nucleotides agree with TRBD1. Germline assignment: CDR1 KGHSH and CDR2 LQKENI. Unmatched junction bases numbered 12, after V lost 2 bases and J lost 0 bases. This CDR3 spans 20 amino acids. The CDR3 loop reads CASSPKNAGQASSGANVLTF. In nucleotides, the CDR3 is TGTGCCAGCTCACCAAAAAACGCGGGACAGGCGAGCTCTGGGGCCAACGTCCTGACTTTC.

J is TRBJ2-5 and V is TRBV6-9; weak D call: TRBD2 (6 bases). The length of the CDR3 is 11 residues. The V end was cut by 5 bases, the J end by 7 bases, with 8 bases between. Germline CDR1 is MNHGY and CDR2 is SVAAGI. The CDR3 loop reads CASSQEGTQYF. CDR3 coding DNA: TGTGCCAGCAGTCAGGAGGGGACCCAGTACTTC.

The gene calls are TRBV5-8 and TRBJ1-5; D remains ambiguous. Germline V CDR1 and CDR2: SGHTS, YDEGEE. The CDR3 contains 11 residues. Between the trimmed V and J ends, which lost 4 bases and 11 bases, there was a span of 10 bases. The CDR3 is CASSPLRSQHF. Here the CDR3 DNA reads TGTGCCAGCAGCCCATTAAGGTCCCAGCATTTT.

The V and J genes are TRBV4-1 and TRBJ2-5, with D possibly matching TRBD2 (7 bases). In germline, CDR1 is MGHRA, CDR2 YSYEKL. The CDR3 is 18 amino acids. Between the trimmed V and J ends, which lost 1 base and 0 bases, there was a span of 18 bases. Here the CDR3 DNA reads TGCGCCAGCAGCCAAGGGCTCGGGGCGGGGGCTTACCAAGAGACCCAGTACTTC. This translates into CASSQGLGAGAYQETQYF.

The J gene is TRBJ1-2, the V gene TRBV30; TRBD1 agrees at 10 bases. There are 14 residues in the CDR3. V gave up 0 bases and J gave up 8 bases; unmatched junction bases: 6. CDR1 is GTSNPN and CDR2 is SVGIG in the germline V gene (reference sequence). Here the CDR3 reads CAWSVHGTGVGYTF. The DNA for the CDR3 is TGTGCCTGGAGTGTACATGGGACAGGGGTGGGCTACACCTTC.

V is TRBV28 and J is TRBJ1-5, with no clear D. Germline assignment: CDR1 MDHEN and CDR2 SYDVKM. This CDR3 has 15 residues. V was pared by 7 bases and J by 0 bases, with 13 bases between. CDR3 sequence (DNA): TGTGCCAGCAACGGAAAAATCTATAGCAATCAGCCCCAGCATTTT. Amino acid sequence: CASNGKIYSNQPQHF. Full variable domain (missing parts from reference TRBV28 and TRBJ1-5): DVKVTQSSRYLVKRTGEKVFLECVQDMDHENMFWYRQDPGLGLRLIYFSYDVKMKEKGDIPEGYSVSREKKERFSLILESASTNQTSMYLCASNGKIYSNQPQHFGDGTRLSIL.

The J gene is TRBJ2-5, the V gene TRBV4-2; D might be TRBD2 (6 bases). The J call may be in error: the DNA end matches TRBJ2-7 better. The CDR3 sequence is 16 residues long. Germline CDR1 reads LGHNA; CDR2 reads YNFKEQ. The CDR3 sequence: CASSRDGSGSSYEQYF. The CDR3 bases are TGTGCCAGCAGCCGGGATGGTAGCGGAAGCTCCTACGAGCAGTACTTC.